These T cell receptor beta chains were read from a single sample in a study of PD-L1 blockade in urothelial cancer. Data came from immunoSEQ multiplex PCR; TCRdb stores just in-frame clones and leaves some out. The sample holds about 63,000 clones; more than 80% are singletons and the top ten take more than 5%. Sequencing was performed on PBMCs, taken around atezolizumab (anti-PD-L1) treatment. The source is a man in his sixties or seventies with urothelial cancer. CDR3s include the opening cysteine and the closing phenylalanine or tryptophan. The D gene is left open where the match is weak. Where a row states a size, it is once, few, many or the class of an expanded clone; other rows omit it.

d_gene	abundance	v_gene	j_gene	CDR3aa	CDR3nt
-	-	TRBV19	TRBJ2-3	CASSIRQGGTDTQYF	TGTGCCAGTAGTATACGGCAGGGTGGCACAGATACGCAGTATTTT
TRBD2	once	TRBV7-6	TRBJ2-7	CASSLAISRTSSYEQYF	TGTGCCAGCAGCTTAGCTATTAGTCGGACTAGCTCCTACGAGCAGTACTTC
-	-	TRBV11-2	TRBJ1-4	CASSLRRSEKLFF	TGTGCCAGCAGCTTGAGGCGATCAGAAAAACTGTTTTTT
TRBD1	-	TRBV7-2	TRBJ2-5	CASSLARGQVQETQYF	TGTGCCAGCAGCCTCGCCCGGGGACAGGTCCAAGAGACCCAGTACTTC
-	-	TRBV19	TRBJ1-2	CASSISGYGYTF	TGTGCCAGTAGTATCTCGGGGTATGGCTACACCTTC
-	-	TRBV14	TRBJ2-1	CASGPGSYNEQFF	TGTGCCAGCGGTCCGGGATCCTACAATGAGCAGTTCTTC
TRBD1	-	TRBV7-9	TRBJ1-4	CASSLDRVDHEKLFF	TGTGCCAGCAGCCTCGACAGGGTGGACCATGAAAAACTGTTTTTT
TRBD2	-	TRBV7-9	TRBJ2-3	CASSQTSGTTDTQYF	TGTGCCAGCAGCCAGACTAGCGGGACCACAGATACGCAGTATTTT
TRBD2	-	TRBV27	TRBJ2-5	CATLAGGPGPQETQYF	TGTGCCACCCTAGCGGGAGGGCCGGGGCCCCAAGAGACCCAGTACTTC
-	-	TRBV29-1	TRBJ2-7	CSVEDGDSSYEQYF	TGCAGCGTTGAAGACGGAGACAGCTCCTACGAGCAGTACTTC
-	-	TRBV14	TRBJ2-7	CASSQDRSGAYEQYF	TGTGCCAGCAGCCAAGATAGGTCCGGGGCCTACGAGCAGTACTTC
TRBD1	-	TRBV9	TRBJ1-4	CASSAGTGRTNEKLFF	TGTGCCAGCAGCGCAGGGACAGGGCGGACTAATGAAAAACTGTTTTTT
TRBD2	-	TRBV11-2	TRBJ2-3	CASSLAMWASGSTDTQYF	TGTGCCAGCAGCTTAGCCATGTGGGCTAGCGGGAGCACAGATACGCAGTATTTT
-	-	TRBV6-1	TRBJ2-3	CASRYTDTQYF	TGTGCCAGCAGGTACACAGATACGCAGTATTTT